Presented here are 5 T cell receptor beta chains from one specimen sequenced in a study of naive and memory T cell subsets. Overall study findings and caveats: Especially in CD8 cells, naive repertoires contained a few larger clonotypes, possibly CD45RA-re-expressing memory cells.

What these receptors recognize is not known. Two oligonucleotides, mixed equimolar, formed the beta constant-region primer covering TRBC1 and TRBC2. Ligated cDNA was amplified by four rounds of PCR with nested alpha and beta constant-region primers and SP2. MiXCR, applied by TCRdb to the UMI-ligation and nested PCR reads, yields one record per CDR3 protein. The sample holds about 150,000 distinct CDR3 sequences, over 20% seen once. The sequencing sample was made of naive CD4+ T cells from blood. Receptor source: a human donor in good health.

This clonotype was found a few times. This chain joins TRBV29-1 and TRBJ2-7; weak D call: TRBD2 (6 bases). Trimming stripped 4 bases from V and 2 bases from J, with 15 bases between. The CDR3 spans 14 residues. In germline, CDR1 is SQVTM, CDR2 ANQGSEA. The CDR3 reads CSVGDLGGPYEQYF. The CDR3 DNA sequence: TGCAGCGTTGGGGACCTGGGGGGACCCTACGAGCAGTACTTC.

The V and J genes are TRBV20-1 and TRBJ2-3; D is unclear. Germline V lookup: CDR1 DFQATT, CDR2 SNEGSKA (reference sequence). V shed 8 bases and J shed 5 bases, with 8 bases lying between them. This CDR3 contains 10 residues. CDR3 region: CSPSGDTQYF. CDR3 bases: TGCAGTCCTTCGGGAGATACGCAGTATTTT.

The chain links TRBV29-1 to TRBJ2-1; 14 nucleotides match TRBD2. Germline-derived CDR1 and CDR2 are SQVTM and ANQGSEA. This CDR3 spans 16 amino acids. The ends lost 4 bases at V and 12 bases at J; junction bases unmatched: 14. CDR3 nucleotide sequence: TGCAGCGTTGTGGAGGTCGTGGGACTAGCGGGAGAGGGGCAGTTCTTC. Its translation is CSVVEVVGLAGEGQFF.

This chain joins TRBV7-8 and TRBJ2-2, with D tentatively TRBD1 or TRBD2 (5 bases each). Trimming pared 5 bases from V and 1 base from J, leaving 14 bases between. This CDR3 is built from 16 residues. Germline loops: CDR1 SGHVS, CDR2 FQNEAQ. The CDR3 region is CASSLGTLKNTGELFF. The CDR3 coding sequence is TGTGCCAGCAGCCTTGGGACCCTCAAGAACACCGGGGAGCTGTTTTTT.

The chain combines TRBV4-3 with TRBJ2-5, with 14 nucleotides matching TRBD2. Losses at the gene ends were 4 bases for V and 0 bases for J; bases not matched to a gene: 13. Germline V CDR1 and CDR2: LGHNA, YSLEER. The CDR3 has 20 amino acids. CDR3 DNA sequence: TGCGCCAGCAGCCCGACGTTGACCGGGACTAGCGGGAGCGACCAAGAGACCCAGTACTTC. It codes for CASSPTLTGTSGSDQETQYF.